The clone carrying this TCR beta chain turned up a few times. The antigen is unknown. The sample originates from a study of PD-1 blockade in classical Hodgkin lymphoma. Study results and caveats: Repertoires differed for reasons still undefined, possibly disease activity or prior therapy. Newly diagnosed patients were reported to start with lower TCR diversity than healthy donors.

The protocol was immunoSEQ multiplex PCR, while the TCRdb copy is restricted to in-frame clones and leaves out a portion. The repertoire holds roughly 70,000 clones, about 94% seen once, with 2.6% in the top ten. Indicated time point: newly diagnosed, previously untreated cHL patient sample. The source is a human donor with classical Hodgkin lymphoma. Material: peripheral blood mononuclear cells (PBMCs).

The DNA for the CDR3 is TGTGCCTGGATCCCAGGCTGGGGGATTGGTGGCTACACCTTC. Translated, it gives CAWIPGWGIGGYTF. The chain links TRBV30 to TRBJ1-2; D is perhaps TRBD1 (5 bases). Germline V lookup: CDR1 GTSNPN, CDR2 SVGIG (reference sequence). V lost 4 bases, J lost 7 bases, and 19 bases lay in between. CDR3 length equals 14 residues.